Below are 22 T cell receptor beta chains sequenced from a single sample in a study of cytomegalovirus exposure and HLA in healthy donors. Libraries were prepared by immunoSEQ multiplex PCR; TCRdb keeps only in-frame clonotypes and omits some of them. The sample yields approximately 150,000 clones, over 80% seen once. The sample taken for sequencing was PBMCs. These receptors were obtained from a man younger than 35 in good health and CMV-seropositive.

The CDR3 is CASSFRGQGGDTGELFF. Here the CDR3 DNA reads TGTGCCAGCAGTTTCCGTGGACAGGGCGGTGACACCGGGGAGCTGTTTTTT. The V and J genes are TRBV27 and TRBJ2-2; TRBD1 aligns across 8 bases. This CDR3 comprises 17 residues. J gave up 3 bases and V 3 bases, and 9 bases lay outside the gene matches. CDR1 is MNHEY, CDR2 SMNVEV, per germline (reference sequence).

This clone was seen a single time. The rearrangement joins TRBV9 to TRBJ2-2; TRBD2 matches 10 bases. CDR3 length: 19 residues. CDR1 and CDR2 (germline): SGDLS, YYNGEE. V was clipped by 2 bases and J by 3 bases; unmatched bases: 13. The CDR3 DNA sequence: TGTGCCAGCAGCGTCCCCCGGACTAGCGGAACTATCGACACCGGGGAGCTGTTTTTT. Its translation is CASSVPRTSGTIDTGELFF.

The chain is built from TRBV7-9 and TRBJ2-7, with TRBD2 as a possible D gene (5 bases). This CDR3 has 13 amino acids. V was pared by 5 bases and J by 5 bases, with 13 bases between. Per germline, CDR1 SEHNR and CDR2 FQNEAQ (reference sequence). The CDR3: CASSPPLRDEQYF. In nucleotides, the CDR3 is TGTGCCAGCAGCCCCCCTTTGAGGGACGAGCAGTACTTC.

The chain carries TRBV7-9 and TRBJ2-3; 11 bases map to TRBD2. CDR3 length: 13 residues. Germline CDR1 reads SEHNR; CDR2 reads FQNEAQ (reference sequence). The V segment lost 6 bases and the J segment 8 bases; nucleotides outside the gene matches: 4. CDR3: CASSYLAGGTQYF. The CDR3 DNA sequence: TGTGCCAGCAGTTACCTAGCGGGGGGTACGCAGTATTTT.

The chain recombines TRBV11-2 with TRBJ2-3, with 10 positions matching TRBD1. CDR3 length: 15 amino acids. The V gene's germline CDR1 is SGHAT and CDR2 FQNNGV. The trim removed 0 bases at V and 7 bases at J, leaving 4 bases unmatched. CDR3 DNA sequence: TGTGCCAGCAGCTTAGATTGGGACAGGGGTAATACGCAGTATTTT. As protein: CASSLDWDRGNTQYF.

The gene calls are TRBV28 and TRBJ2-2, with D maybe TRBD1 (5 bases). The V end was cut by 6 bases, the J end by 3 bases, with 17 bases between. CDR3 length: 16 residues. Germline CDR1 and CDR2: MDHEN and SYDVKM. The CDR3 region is CASSLNRRRYTGELFF. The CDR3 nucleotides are TGTGCCAGCAGCCTAAACAGGAGACGGTACACCGGGGAGCTGTTTTTT.

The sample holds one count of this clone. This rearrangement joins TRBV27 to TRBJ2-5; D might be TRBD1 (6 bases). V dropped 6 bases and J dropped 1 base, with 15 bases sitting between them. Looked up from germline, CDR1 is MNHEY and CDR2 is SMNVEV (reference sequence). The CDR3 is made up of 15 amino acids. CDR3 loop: CASRRGQLLQETQYF. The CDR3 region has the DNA TGTGCCAGCAGGCGCGGACAGCTTCTCCAAGAGACCCAGTACTTC.

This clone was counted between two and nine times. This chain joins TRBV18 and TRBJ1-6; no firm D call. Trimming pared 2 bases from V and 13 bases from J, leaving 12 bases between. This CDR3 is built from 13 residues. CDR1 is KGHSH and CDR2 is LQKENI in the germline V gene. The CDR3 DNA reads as TGTGCCAGCTCACCAAGTGACTCCCGTCCCCTCCACTTT. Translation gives CASSPSDSRPLHF.

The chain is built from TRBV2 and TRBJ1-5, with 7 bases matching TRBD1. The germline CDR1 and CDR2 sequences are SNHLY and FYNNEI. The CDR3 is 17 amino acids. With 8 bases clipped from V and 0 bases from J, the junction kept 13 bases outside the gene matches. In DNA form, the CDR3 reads TGTGCCAGCGACCGTGACAGGGTGTCTTATAGCAATCAGCCCCAGCATTTT. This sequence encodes CASDRDRVSYSNQPQHF.

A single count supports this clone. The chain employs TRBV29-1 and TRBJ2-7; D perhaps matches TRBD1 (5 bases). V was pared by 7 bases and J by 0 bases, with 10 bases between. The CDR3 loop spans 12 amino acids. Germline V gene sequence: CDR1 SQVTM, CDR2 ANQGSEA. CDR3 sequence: CSATDSSYEQYF. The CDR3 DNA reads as TGCAGCGCTACCGACAGCTCCTACGAGCAGTACTTC.

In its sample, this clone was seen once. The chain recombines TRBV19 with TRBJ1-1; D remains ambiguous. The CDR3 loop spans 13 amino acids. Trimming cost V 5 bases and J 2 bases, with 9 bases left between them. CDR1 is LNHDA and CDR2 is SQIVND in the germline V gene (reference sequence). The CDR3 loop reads CASSFRTNTEAFF. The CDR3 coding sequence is TGTGCCAGTAGTTTTCGAACAAACACTGAAGCTTTCTTT. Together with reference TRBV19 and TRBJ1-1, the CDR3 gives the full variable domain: DGGITQSPKYLFRKEGQNVTLSCEQNLNHDAMYWYRQDPGQGLRLIYYSQIVNDFQKGDIAEGYSVSREKKESFPLTVTSAQKNPTAFYLCASSFRTNTEAFFGQGTRLTVV.

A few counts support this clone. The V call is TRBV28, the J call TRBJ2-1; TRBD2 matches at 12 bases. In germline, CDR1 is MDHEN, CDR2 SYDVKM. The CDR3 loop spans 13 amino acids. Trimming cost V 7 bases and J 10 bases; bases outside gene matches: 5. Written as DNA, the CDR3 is TGTGCCAGCACTAGCGGGGGGGCCCAGGAGCAGTTCTTC. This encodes CASTSGGAQEQFF.

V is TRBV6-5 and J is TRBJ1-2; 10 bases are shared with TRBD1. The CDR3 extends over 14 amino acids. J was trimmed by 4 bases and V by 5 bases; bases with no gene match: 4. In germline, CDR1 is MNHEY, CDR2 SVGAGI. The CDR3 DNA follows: TGTGCCAGCAGTAGACAGGGGGCTATCTATGGCTACACCTTC. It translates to CASSRQGAIYGYTF.

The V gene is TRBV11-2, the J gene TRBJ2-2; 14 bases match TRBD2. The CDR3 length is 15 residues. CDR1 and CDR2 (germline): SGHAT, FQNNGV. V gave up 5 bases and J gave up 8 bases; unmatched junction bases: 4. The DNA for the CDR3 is TGTGCCAGCAGCCTGACTAGCGGGGGGGCAGGGGAGCTGTTTTTT. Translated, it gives CASSLTSGGAGELFF.

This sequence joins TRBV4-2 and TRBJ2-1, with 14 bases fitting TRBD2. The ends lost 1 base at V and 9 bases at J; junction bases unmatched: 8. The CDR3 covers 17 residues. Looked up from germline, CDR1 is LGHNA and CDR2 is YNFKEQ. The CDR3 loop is CASSQAHGLAGGIEQFF. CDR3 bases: TGTGCCAGCAGCCAAGCCCATGGACTAGCGGGGGGAATTGAGCAGTTCTTC.

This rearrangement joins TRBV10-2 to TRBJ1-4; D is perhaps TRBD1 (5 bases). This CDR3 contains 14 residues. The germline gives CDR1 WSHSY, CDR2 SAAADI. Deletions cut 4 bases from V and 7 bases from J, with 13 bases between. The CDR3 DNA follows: TGCGCCAGCAGTGCCGAGGGGAGGGGTGAAAAACTGTTTTTT. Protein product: CASSAEGRGEKLFF.

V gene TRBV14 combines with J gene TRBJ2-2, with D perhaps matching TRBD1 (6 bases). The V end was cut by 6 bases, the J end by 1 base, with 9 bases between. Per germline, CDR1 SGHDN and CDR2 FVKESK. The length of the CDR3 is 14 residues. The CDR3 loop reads CASRSQGNTGELFF. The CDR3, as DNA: TGTGCCAGCAGGTCACAGGGGAACACCGGGGAGCTGTTTTTT. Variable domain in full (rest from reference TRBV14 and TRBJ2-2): EAGVTQFPSHSVIEKGQTVTLRCDPISGHDNLYWYRRVMGKEIKFLLHFVKESKQDESGMPNNRFLAERTGGTYSTLKVQPAELEDSGVYFCASRSQGNTGELFFGEGSRLTVL.

In nucleotides, the CDR3 is TGTGCCAGCAGCTCAGGGGTAAACACGAATTTTGAGGCCTACGAGCAGTACTTC. Its translation is CASSSGVNTNFEAYEQYF. The chain combines TRBV28 with TRBJ2-7, with D possibly matching TRBD1 (6 bases). Trimming cost V 6 bases and J 2 bases, with 26 bases left between them. Germline lookup yields CDR1 MDHEN and CDR2 SYDVKM. CDR3 length equals 18 residues. Full variable domain (remainder filled in from reference TRBV28 and TRBJ2-7): DVKVTQSSRYLVKRTGEKVFLECVQDMDHENMFWYRQDPGLGLRLIYFSYDVKMKEKGDIPEGYSVSREKKERFSLILESASTNQTSMYLCASSSGVNTNFEAYEQYFGPGTRLTVT.

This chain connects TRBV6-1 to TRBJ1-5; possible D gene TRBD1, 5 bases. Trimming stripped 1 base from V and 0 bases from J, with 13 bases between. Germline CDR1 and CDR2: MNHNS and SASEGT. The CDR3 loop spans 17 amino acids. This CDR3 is CASSEGGDAYSNQPQHF. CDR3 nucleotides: TGTGCCAGCAGTGAAGGCGGGGACGCATATAGCAATCAGCCCCAGCATTTT.

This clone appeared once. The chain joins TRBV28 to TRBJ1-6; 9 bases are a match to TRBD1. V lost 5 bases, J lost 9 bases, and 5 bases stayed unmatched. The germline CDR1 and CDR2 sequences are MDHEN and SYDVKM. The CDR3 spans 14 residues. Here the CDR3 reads CASSDRGIGSPLHF. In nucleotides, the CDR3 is TGTGCCAGCAGTGACAGGGGGATAGGTTCACCCCTCCACTTT.

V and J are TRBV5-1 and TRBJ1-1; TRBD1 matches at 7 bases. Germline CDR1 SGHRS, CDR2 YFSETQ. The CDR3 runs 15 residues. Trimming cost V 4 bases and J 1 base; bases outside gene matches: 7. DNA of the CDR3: TGCGCCAGCAGCCCACCGGGGACAGCGAACACTGAAGCTTTCTTT. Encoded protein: CASSPPGTANTEAFF.

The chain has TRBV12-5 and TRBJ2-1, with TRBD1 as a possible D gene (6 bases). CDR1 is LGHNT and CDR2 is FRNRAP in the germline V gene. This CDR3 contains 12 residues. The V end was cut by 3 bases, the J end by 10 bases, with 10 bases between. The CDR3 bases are TGTGCTAGTGGTTTCGGACAGCAGGAGCAGTTCTTC. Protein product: CASGFGQQEQFF.